One sample yielded the 8 T cell receptor beta chains listed below, sequenced in a study of OX40 agonist ivuxolimab in advanced cancers. Profiled with immunoSEQ multiplex PCR; TCRdb holds only in-frame clones, not every one. In the table there are approximately 57,000 clones, about 90% of which are singletons. Specimen: CD4+ or CD8+ T cells sorted from blood, collected in a trial of the OX40 agonist ivuxolimab. The origin of the receptors is an adult with an advanced solid tumor such as melanoma, head and neck, liver or kidney cancer.

In DNA, the CDR3 is TGTGCCACCAGCAGAGATAGGGCAGGGAAGGATACGCAGTATTTT. Protein sequence: CATSRDRAGKDTQYF. V is TRBV15 and J is TRBJ2-3, with TRBD1 as a possible D gene (5 bases). Per the germline V gene, CDR1 is LNHNV and CDR2 is YYDKDF (reference sequence). There are 15 residues in the CDR3. V lost 0 bases, J lost 6 bases, and 13 bases lay in between. Together with reference TRBV15 and TRBJ2-3, the CDR3 gives the full variable domain: DAMVIQNPRYQVTQFGKPVTLSCSQTLNHNVMYWYQQKSSQAPKLLFHYYDKDFNNEADTPDNFQSRRPNTSFCFLDIRSPGLGDTAMYLCATSRDRAGKDTQYFGPGTRLTVL.

This clone was counted between two and nine times. The rearrangement links TRBV9 to TRBJ1-4; TRBD1 agrees at 7 bases. Per the germline V gene, CDR1 is SGDLS and CDR2 is YYNGEE. The CDR3 covers 14 residues. J gave up 7 bases and V 3 bases, and 6 bases lay outside the gene matches. The CDR3 reads CASSARGFSEKLFF. CDR3 nucleotides: TGTGCCAGCAGCGCCAGGGGGTTCAGTGAAAAACTGTTTTTT.

This clone has only one observation. The chain uses TRBV19 and TRBJ1-6, with no clear D. The V gene lost 8 bases and the J gene lost 10 bases, with 12 bases spanning the gap. Per germline, CDR1 LNHDA and CDR2 SQIVND (reference sequence). CDR3 length equals 12 residues. The CDR3 loop reads CASGPVGSPLHF. DNA of the CDR3: TGTGCCAGTGGTCCGGTGGGGTCACCCCTCCACTTT.

The chain uses TRBV27 and TRBJ2-7, with TRBD2 identical over 9 bases. This CDR3 spans 14 amino acids. The V gene's germline CDR1 is MNHEY and CDR2 SMNVEV (reference sequence). With V trimmed by 3 bases and J by 5 bases, 5 bases remained unmatched. The DNA of the CDR3 is TGTGCCAGCAGTTTCGCGGGAGGGATCGACGAGCAGTACTTC. It codes for CASSFAGGIDEQYF.

The chain uses TRBV30 and TRBJ2-7; 7 nucleotides align to TRBD1. The V gene's germline CDR1 is GTSNPN and CDR2 SVGIG (reference sequence). The CDR3 length is 14 residues. Unmatched junction bases numbered 5, after V lost 0 bases and J lost 3 bases. The CDR3, as DNA: TGTGCCTGGAGTGTGGCCGGACAGGACTACGAGCAGTACTTC. Translated: CAWSVAGQDYEQYF.

This chain links TRBV30 with TRBJ2-1; D call uncertain. This CDR3 region has 13 residues. Per the germline V gene, CDR1 is GTSNPN and CDR2 is SVGIG (reference sequence). Trimming cost V 1 base and J 12 bases, with 16 bases left between them. The CDR3 here is CAWSAGGAVVQFF. In DNA, the CDR3 is TGTGCCTGGAGTGCCGGCGGAGCAGTCGTGCAGTTCTTC.

The chain couples TRBV28 to TRBJ1-6; a possible D gene is TRBD1 (6 bases). Trimming shortened V by 6 bases and J by 6 bases, and 12 bases separated the two germline ends. The CDR3 extends over 14 amino acids. Per germline, CDR1 MDHEN and CDR2 SYDVKM. The CDR3 protein is CASSPTGLNSPLHF. DNA for the CDR3: TGTGCCAGCAGCCCAACAGGGCTTAATTCACCCCTCCACTTT.

The genes are TRBV30 and TRBJ2-1; 11 bases align to TRBD2. Germline V gene data show CDR1 as GTSNPN and CDR2 as SVGIG (reference sequence). Unmatched junction bases numbered 10, after V lost 2 bases and J lost 7 bases. The CDR3 has 16 amino acids. The CDR3 DNA follows: TGTGCCTGGAGTCCACGGGGTAGCGGGAGGGCGAATGAGCAGTTCTTC. This encodes CAWSPRGSGRANEQFF.